The 17 T cell receptor beta chains listed next were all sequenced from one sample in a study of blood T cells in healthy people across ages. Combining a sample-barcoded 5' primer with a J-beta primer mix, a second PCR ran for 7 to 11 cycles. TCRdb ran MiXCR on the 5' RACE reads and lists one entry per CDR3 protein. The sample lists about 1.6 million distinct CDR3 sequences; about 31% were seen once. The sequencing sample was made of blood. The receptor set was obtained from a woman aged 25 to 39 in good health.

This sequence joins TRBV10-1 and TRBJ2-4; D remains ambiguous. Germline CDR1 and CDR2: WNHNN and SYGVQD (reference sequence). This CDR3 is 14 amino acids long. Trimming stripped 0 bases from V and 11 bases from J, with 14 bases between. The CDR3 region is CASSESMFGGVQYF. In DNA form, the CDR3 reads TGCGCCAGCAGTGAGTCGATGTTTGGCGGAGTTCAGTACTTC.

Only a few counts were recorded for this clonotype. This chain joins TRBV12-3 or TRBV12-4 and TRBJ2-3; D may correspond to TRBD1 or TRBD2 (5 bases each). V lost 3 bases and J lost 4, with 17 bases in between. The CDR3 sequence is 16 residues long. In DNA, the CDR3 is TGTGCCAGCAGTTTGGGGCTTCCAAACGGGGCAGATACGCAGTATTTT. It yields the protein CASSLGLPNGADTQYF.

Ten or more counts support this clonotype. This rearrangement joins TRBV7-2 to TRBJ1-1; unclear D gene. V was clipped by 5 bases and J by 1 base, with 11 bases between them. The germline gives CDR1 SGHTA, CDR2 FQGNSA. The CDR3 totals 14 residues. CDR3 sequence reads: CASSPQTGNTEAFF. Here the CDR3 DNA reads TGTGCCAGCAGCCCCCAGACGGGGAACACTGAAGCTTTCTTT. The variable domain in full, with the rest retrieved from reference TRBV7-2 and TRBJ1-1, is GAGVSQSPSNKVTEKGKDVELRCDPISGHTALYWYRQSLGQGLEFLIYFQGNSAPDKSGLPSDRFSAERTGGSVSTLTIQRTQQEDSAVYLCASSPQTGNTEAFFGQGTRLTVV.

This chain uses TRBV5-5 with TRBJ1-4; maybe TRBD1 (5 bases). This CDR3 is built from 13 residues. Looked up from germline, CDR1 is SGHKS and CDR2 is YYEKEE (reference sequence). With 5 bases removed from V and 12 bases from J, the gap between germline ends came to 17 bases. The CDR3 DNA sequence: TGTGCCAGCAGATCCGGGACGTATGGGGAACTGTTTTTT. Residues: CASRSGTYGELFF.

This clonotype occurred a few times. The gene calls are TRBV25-1 and TRBJ2-3, with D tentatively TRBD1 (6 bases). The CDR3 consists of 12 residues. V was trimmed by 3 bases and J by 9 bases, leaving 10 bases between them. Germline V gene data show CDR1 as MGHDK and CDR2 as SYGVNS. This chain's CDR3 is CASSERQVTQYF. DNA of the CDR3: TGTGCCAGCAGTGAGAGACAGGTGACGCAGTATTTT. The full variable domain, its missing parts supplied by reference TRBV25-1 and TRBJ2-3, is EADIYQTPRYLVIGTGKKITLECSQTMGHDKMYWYQQDPGMELHLIHYSYGVNSTEKGDLSSESTVSRIRTEHFPLTLESARPSHTSQYLCASSERQVTQYFGPGTRLTVL.

The chain is built from TRBV7-2 and TRBJ2-4, with D unresolved. The CDR3 covers 15 residues. Germline loops: CDR1 SGHTA, CDR2 FQGNSA. V lost 3 bases and J lost 0, with 9 bases in between. CDR3 sequence: CASSFSAPAKNIQYF. The DNA of the CDR3 is TGTGCCAGCAGCTTCTCAGCCCCAGCCAAAAACATTCAGTACTTC.

A note on this clonotype: Its ends do not fully match the called genes, so a read error is possible. The chain uses TRBV11-2 and TRBJ1-5; a weak D match, TRBD1 (6 bases). There are 13 residues in the CDR3. CDR1 is SGHAT, CDR2 FQNNGV, per germline. The chain's CDR3 is CASSGQINQLQHF. The CDR3 DNA reads as TGTGCCAGCAGCGGACAGATCAATCAGCTCCAGCATTTT.

The rearrangement uses TRBV27 and TRBJ1-6; TRBD1 might be the D (5 bases). CDR3 size: 12 residues. Germline assignment: CDR1 MNHEY and CDR2 SMNVEV (reference sequence). With 5 bases removed from V and 12 bases from J, the gap between germline ends came to 11 bases. The CDR3 region has the DNA TGTGCCAGCAGTCGGCAGGGCGGACCCCTCCACTTT. It translates to CASSRQGGPLHF.

This clonotype has only a few counts. The V call is TRBV6-1, the J call TRBJ2-7; TRBD2 matches 7 bases. CDR3 length: 14 amino acids. Germline CDR1 reads MNHNS; CDR2 reads SASEGT. J lost 2 bases, V lost 6 bases, and 7 bases had no gene match. For the CDR3, the DNA is TGTGCCAGCAGCCGCCCCGCGGGGGCCTACGAGCAGTACTTC. Its protein product is CASSRPAGAYEQYF.

This clonotype occurred a few times. The chain combines TRBV5-1 with TRBJ2-7, with a tentative D call TRBD1 (6 bases). Germline assignment: CDR1 SGHRS and CDR2 YFSETQ. V dropped 4 bases and J dropped 2 bases, with 19 bases sitting between them. CDR3 length: 16 amino acids. The CDR3 loop reads CASSPWTEPQTYEQYF. The CDR3 DNA is TGCGCCAGCAGCCCCTGGACAGAGCCACAAACCTACGAGCAGTACTTC.

This clonotype has ten or more counts. This chain links TRBV7-2 with TRBJ2-6; D call uncertain. V was cut by 5 bases and J by 0 bases, with 8 bases left in between. This CDR3 has 15 amino acids. Germline V gene sequence: CDR1 SGHTA, CDR2 FQGNSA. The CDR3 loop is CASSTDSSGANVLTF. In DNA form, the CDR3 reads TGTGCCAGCAGCACTGATAGCTCTGGGGCCAACGTCCTGACTTTC.

The V and J genes are TRBV2 and TRBJ1-2, with D unclear. V was clipped by 6 bases and J by 4 bases, with 9 bases between them. Germline V gene lookup returns CDR1 SNHLY and CDR2 FYNNEI. The CDR3 is made up of 12 amino acids. The CDR3 DNA sequence: TGTGCCAGCAGCAACGGGATCTATGGCTACACCTTC. It encodes CASSNGIYGYTF.

This chain's CDR3 is CAISVLAGENEQFF. CDR3 nucleotide sequence: TGTGCCATCAGTGTACTAGCGGGGGAGAATGAGCAGTTCTTC. The chain joins TRBV10-3 to TRBJ2-1; 11 bases map to TRBD2. Germline assignment: CDR1 ENHRY and CDR2 SYGVKD. J gave up 7 bases and V 4 bases, and 3 bases lay outside the gene matches. The CDR3 is 14 amino acids.

The rearrangement uses TRBV5-1 and TRBJ2-4; D call uncertain. The CDR3 has 17 residues. Trimming stripped 0 bases from V and 0 bases from J, with 13 bases between. CDR1 SGHRS and CDR2 YFSETQ come from the germline V gene. The CDR3 bases are TGCGCCAGCAGCTTGGTCGGCGGAGCAATAGCCAAAAACATTCAGTACTTC. It specifies CASSLVGGAIAKNIQYF.

This clonotype has only a few counts. The J gene is TRBJ2-7, the V gene TRBV7-2, with a possible D match to TRBD2 (5 bases). CDR1 and CDR2 (germline): SGHTA, FQGNSA. This CDR3 spans 14 amino acids. Deletions cut 1 base from V and 3 bases from J, with 10 bases between. The CDR3 DNA reads TGTGCCAGCAGCTTAGACGCCGGGAACTACGAGCAGTACTTC. Encoded protein: CASSLDAGNYEQYF.

There are many counts of this clonotype. The V gene is TRBV29-1, the J gene TRBJ2-5; 7 bases align to TRBD2. Trimming removed 3 bases from V and 4 bases from J; junction bases left unmatched: 5. The CDR3 contains 13 residues. The germline CDR1 and CDR2 sequences are SQVTM and ANQGSEA. As DNA, the CDR3 is TGCAGCGTTGACGCGGGAGCGTTAGAGACCCAGTACTTC. Translation gives CSVDAGALETQYF.

The gene calls are TRBV12-3 or TRBV12-4 and TRBJ2-7, with 10 bases matching TRBD2. V dropped 1 base and J dropped 4; count of bases not matched to a gene: 4. CDR3 length: 15 residues. This CDR3 reads CASSLGWTSGYEQYF. CDR3 nucleotide sequence: TGTGCCAGCAGTTTAGGGTGGACTAGCGGTTACGAGCAGTACTTC.